This is a list of T cell receptor beta chains from one sample in a study of OX40 agonist ivuxolimab in advanced cancers. TCRdb's table, derived via immunoSEQ multiplex PCR, lists solely in-frame clones and lacks some. The sample has 50,000 to 65,000 clones; about four fifths are singletons. The starting material was CD4+ or CD8+ T cells sorted from blood, obtained in a trial of the OX40 agonist ivuxolimab. The receptors here all came from an adult with an advanced solid tumor such as melanoma, head and neck, liver or kidney cancer. Each CDR3 is given with its conserved first and last residue. A D gene is named only where the DNA matches it firmly. The size of a clone is reported for some rows only, either as once, few or many, or as a class for expanded clones.

abundance: once; j_gene: TRBJ1-2; v_gene: TRBV18; d_gene: TRBD1; CDR3nt: TGTGCCAGCTCACCGACAGGGGCGAATGACTATGGCTACACCTTC; CDR3aa: CASSPTGANDYGYTF
abundance: -; j_gene: TRBJ1-2; v_gene: TRBV10-3; d_gene: -; CDR3nt: TGTGCCATCAGTGACATCCGTGGCTACACCTTC; CDR3aa: CAISDIRGYTF
abundance: -; j_gene: TRBJ1-2; v_gene: TRBV19; d_gene: -; CDR3nt: TGTGCCAGTAGTATTAGCGCTAACTATGGCTACACCTTC; CDR3aa: CASSISANYGYTF
abundance: -; j_gene: TRBJ1-1; v_gene: TRBV25-1; d_gene: -; CDR3nt: TGTGCCAGCAGTGAATGGGGGAGGACAACTGAAGCTTTCTTT; CDR3aa: CASSEWGRTTEAFF
abundance: once; j_gene: TRBJ1-4; v_gene: TRBV5-1; d_gene: -; CDR3nt: TGCGCCAGCAGCGCGGGAGACACTAATGAAAAACTGTTTTTT; CDR3aa: CASSAGDTNEKLFF
abundance: -; j_gene: TRBJ2-2; v_gene: TRBV28; d_gene: -; CDR3nt: TGTGCCAGCAGCACCGGGGACCCCGGGGAGCTGTTTTTT; CDR3aa: CASSTGDPGELFF
abundance: -; j_gene: TRBJ1-5; v_gene: TRBV28; d_gene: -; CDR3nt: TGTGCCAGCAGCCCGGACTTCTTTGGTCAGCCCCAGCATTTT; CDR3aa: CASSPDFFGQPQHF
abundance: -; j_gene: TRBJ1-4; v_gene: TRBV30; d_gene: -; CDR3nt: TGTGCCTGGAGTGTGCTTGGGCAAGGTGGTAATGAAAAACTGTTTTTT; CDR3aa: CAWSVLGQGGNEKLFF
abundance: -; j_gene: TRBJ2-2; v_gene: TRBV7-8; d_gene: -; CDR3nt: TGTGCCAGCAGGGTGGGGAACACCGGGGAGCTGTTTTTT; CDR3aa: CASRVGNTGELFF
abundance: -; j_gene: TRBJ2-6; v_gene: TRBV6-1; d_gene: -; CDR3nt: TGTGCCAGCAGTGATCCCCTCGGTGCCAACGTCCTGACTTTC; CDR3aa: CASSDPLGANVLTF
abundance: -; j_gene: TRBJ1-2; v_gene: TRBV13; d_gene: TRBD1; CDR3nt: TGTGCCAGCAGCTTATTTTCAGGGGGCCTTAACTATGGCTACACCTTC; CDR3aa: CASSLFSGGLNYGYTF
abundance: -; j_gene: TRBJ2-7; v_gene: TRBV7-4; d_gene: TRBD2; CDR3nt: TGTGCCAGCAGCTTTTCTACAGCGGGAACCTACGAGCAGTACTTC; CDR3aa: CASSFSTAGTYEQYF
abundance: once; j_gene: TRBJ1-6; v_gene: TRBV7-2; d_gene: TRBD1; CDR3nt: TGTGCCAGCAGCTTGACAGGGCACTCACCCCTCCACTTT; CDR3aa: CASSLTGHSPLHF
abundance: -; j_gene: TRBJ2-5; v_gene: TRBV10-2; d_gene: -; CDR3nt: TGCGCCAGCAGTGTGGCCCAGGGCCGGTGGGAAGAGACCCAGTACTTC; CDR3aa: CASSVAQGRWEETQYF
abundance: -; j_gene: TRBJ1-2; v_gene: TRBV7-9; d_gene: -; CDR3nt: TGTGCCAGCAGCTTACAGGCAGGGCTCTATGGCTACACCTTC; CDR3aa: CASSLQAGLYGYTF
abundance: -; j_gene: TRBJ2-1; v_gene: TRBV5-6; d_gene: TRBD2; CDR3nt: TGTGCCAGCAGCTCGCCGGGGGGATCCTACAATGAGCAGTTCTTC; CDR3aa: CASSSPGGSYNEQFF
abundance: -; j_gene: TRBJ2-1; v_gene: TRBV25-1; d_gene: TRBD2; CDR3nt: TGTGCCAGCATCGCGAGCGGGAGTTGGAACAATGAGCAGTTCTTC; CDR3aa: CASIASGSWNNEQFF
abundance: few; j_gene: TRBJ2-1; v_gene: TRBV7-6; d_gene: TRBD2; CDR3nt: TGTGCCAGCAGCTTAGTGGGCGGGGGGGCCGGAAATGAGCAGTTCTTC; CDR3aa: CASSLVGGGAGNEQFF
abundance: -; j_gene: TRBJ1-1; v_gene: TRBV19; d_gene: -; CDR3nt: TGTGCCAGTAGACAACGGGGGGGGAACACTGAAGCTTTCTTT; CDR3aa: CASRQRGGNTEAFF
abundance: -; j_gene: TRBJ1-6; v_gene: TRBV6-1; d_gene: -; CDR3nt: TGTGCCAGCAGACCCTACAGGGCTAATAATTCACCCCTCCACTTT; CDR3aa: CASRPYRANNSPLHF
abundance: -; j_gene: TRBJ1-1; v_gene: TRBV6-1; d_gene: -; CDR3nt: TGTGCCAGCACGGGGGGCACTGAAGCTTTCTTT; CDR3aa: CASTGGTEAFF
abundance: -; j_gene: TRBJ2-7; v_gene: TRBV11-2; d_gene: -; CDR3nt: TGTGCCAGCAGCTACAGCCGGACCGAAAGCGAGCAGTACTTC; CDR3aa: CASSYSRTESEQYF